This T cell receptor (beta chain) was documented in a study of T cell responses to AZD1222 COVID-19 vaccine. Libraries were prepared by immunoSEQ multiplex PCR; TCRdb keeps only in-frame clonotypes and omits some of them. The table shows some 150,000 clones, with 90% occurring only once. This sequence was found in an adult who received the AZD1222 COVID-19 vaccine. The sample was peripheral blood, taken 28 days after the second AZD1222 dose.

The CDR3 nucleotides read TGTGCCAGCAGCCTTGGGACAGTCCAAGAGACCCAGTACTTC. Encoded protein: CASSLGTVQETQYF. V usage is TRBV7-2 and J usage is TRBJ2-5, with 7 bases aligning to TRBD1. The CDR3 covers 14 residues. Germline CDR1 is SGHTA and CDR2 is FQGNSA. The ends lost 5 bases at V and 1 base at J; junction bases unmatched: 4.